These 30 T cell receptor beta chains were sequenced from one sample in a study of low-dose radiotherapy and immunotherapy resistance in tumors (dated by TCRdb to between 2021 and 2022). For sequencing, an Illumina HiSeq 2500 was employed. First-strand cDNA was synthesized using Superscript III and a set of TRAV- and TRBV-specific primers, so that both TCRalpha and TCRbeta chains were covered. TCRs were amplified with Phusion for around 21 PCR cycles, with a constant-region primer paired with the adapter attached to the V primers. TCRdb reprocessed the public reads (quality trimming at Q25 with fastp, clone calling with MiXCR) and kept in-frame beta chains. Identical CDR3 protein sequences are pooled into one entry, listed with their most common genes and DNA. The sample records about 58,000 distinct CDR3 sequences, 23% of which are singletons. 6.7% of the sample goes to the ten largest clones. The sample's time point, from its label and the paper: after trial treatment. Explained via the paper, the treatment or condition label denotes: LDRT plus nivolumab, ipilimumab, low-dose cyclophosphamide and aspirin (RACIN trial).

Sample: PBMCs, taken after low-dose radiotherapy plus immunotherapy. The receptor set was obtained from a male donor with prostate cancer.

In this sample, this clonotype turned up many times. This chain connects TRBV14 to TRBJ1-1; D perhaps matches TRBD1 (6 bases). Germline V CDR1 and CDR2: SGHDN, FVKESK. The CDR3 covers 15 residues. The V end was cut by 0 bases, the J end by 6 bases, with 14 bases between. The CDR3 coding sequence is TGTGCCAGCAGCCAAGATCGGGAGGACAGACCTGAAGCTTTCTTT. Amino acids: CASSQDREDRPEAFF.

As concerns this clonotype: A far more abundant clone sits one base away, making this likely a read error. This chain connects TRBV7-6 to TRBJ1-6, with 7 bases matching TRBD1. The CDR3 is made up of 15 amino acids. Germline CDR1 and CDR2: SGHVS and FNYEAQ. The CDR3 DNA reads as TGTGCCAGCAGCGTCCGGGACAGTCCTAATTCAGCCCTCCACTTT. Translating gives CASSVRDSPNSALHF.

The CDR3 is CASSPRPGQGGANVLTF. CDR3 coding DNA: TGTGCCAGCAGCCCTAGGCCAGGGCAAGGTGGGGCCAACGTCCTGACTTTC. V is TRBV7-9 and J is TRBJ2-6, with D possibly being TRBD1 (5 bases). There are 17 residues in the CDR3. Germline CDR1 SEHNR, CDR2 FQNEAQ (reference sequence). With 5 bases removed from V and 3 bases from J, the gap between germline ends came to 17 bases.

This clonotype was detected ten times or more. The chain employs TRBV7-6 and TRBJ1-2; 7 bases fit TRBD1. This CDR3 spans 15 amino acids. Unmatched junction bases numbered 9, after V lost 5 bases and J lost 3 bases. The V gene's germline CDR1 is SGHVS and CDR2 FNYEAQ. The CDR3, as DNA: TGTGCCAGCAGCCCTCTCGGGACAGATGACTATGGCTACACCTTC. This gives the protein CASSPLGTDDYGYTF.

This clonotype showed up many times. V is TRBV7-8 and J is TRBJ1-1, with D possibly being TRBD1 (5 bases). CDR3 length: 14 residues. CDR1 SGHVS and CDR2 FQNEAQ come from the germline V gene. With 0 bases removed from V and 3 bases from J, the gap between germline ends came to 8 bases. The DNA for the CDR3 is TGTGCCAGCAGCTTAGCGGGGGATTACACTGAAGCTTTCTTT. Protein: CASSLAGDYTEAFF.

This clonotype was seen ten or more times. The V gene is TRBV7-2, the J gene TRBJ2-7; the D gene is possibly TRBD2 (6 bases). Germline V lookup: CDR1 SGHTA, CDR2 FQGNSA. V lost 0 bases to trimming and J lost 6 bases, with 15 bases between them. The CDR3 runs 15 residues. CDR3 nucleotides: TGTGCCAGCAGCTTAGCGCGGGGCGCCCCCCGCGAGCAGTACTTC. The encoded protein is CASSLARGAPREQYF.

This clonotype has at least ten counts. Here the CDR3 DNA reads TGTGCCTGGAGTTGGGGAAACACCATATATTTT. Its protein is CAWSWGNTIYF. V gene TRBV30 combines with J gene TRBJ1-3; unclear D gene. V was cut by 2 bases and J by 4 bases, with 3 bases left in between. The CDR3 spans 11 residues. Germline V CDR1 and CDR2: GTSNPN, SVGIG (reference sequence).

This clonotype came up many times. The V gene is TRBV5-1, the J gene TRBJ2-1; 9 nucleotides align to TRBD1. V gave up 2 bases and J gave up 8 bases; unmatched junction bases: 8. This CDR3 contains 15 residues. Germline V gives CDR1 SGHRS, CDR2 YFSETQ. CDR3: CASSLPTGGADEQFF. For the CDR3, the DNA is TGCGCCAGCAGCTTACCGACAGGGGGGGCTGATGAGCAGTTCTTC. Full variable domain (missing parts from reference TRBV5-1 and TRBJ2-1): KAGVTQTPRYLIKTRGQQVTLSCSPISGHRSVSWYQQTPGQGLQFLFEYFSETQRNKGNFPGRFSGRQFSNSRSEMNVSTLELGDSALYLCASSLPTGGADEQFFGPGTRLTVL.

This clonotype was detected many times. The V gene is TRBV29-1, the J gene TRBJ2-3, with D perhaps TRBD2 (5 bases). This CDR3 has 12 amino acids. Germline assignment: CDR1 SQVTM and CDR2 ANQGSEA. V lost 1 base, J lost 6 bases, and 8 bases lay in between. The CDR3 sequence is CSVEVAQDTQYF. As DNA, the CDR3 is TGCAGCGTTGAAGTAGCGCAGGATACGCAGTATTTT.

A few counts support this clonotype. The chain employs TRBV6-2 or TRBV6-3 and TRBJ2-3, with D unresolved. Germline values: CDR1 MNHEY, CDR2 SVGEGT. V was cut by 2 bases and J by 2 bases, with 14 bases left in between. The CDR3 has 16 amino acids. CDR3 region: CASSYLGVFFTDTQYF. The CDR3 DNA sequence: TGTGCCAGCAGTTACCTCGGAGTCTTTTTCACAGATACGCAGTATTTT.

The chain couples TRBV15 to TRBJ1-1; D is ambiguous. Trimming took off 0 bases at V and 1 base at J, with 3 bases between the two ends. Germline V gives CDR1 LNHNV, CDR2 YYDKDF (reference sequence). CDR3 length equals 13 residues. The CDR3 here is CATSRDRNTEAFF. For the CDR3, the DNA is TGTGCCACCAGCAGAGATAGGAACACTGAAGCTTTCTTT.

The CDR3 here is CASSQKVSGNTIYF. CDR3 nucleotides: TGTGCCAGCAGCCAAAAGGTCTCTGGAAACACCATATATTTT. The V and J genes are TRBV14 and TRBJ1-3; D not certain. V dropped 2 bases and J dropped 0 bases, with 5 bases sitting between them. The CDR3 has 14 amino acids. Per the germline V gene, CDR1 is SGHDN and CDR2 is FVKESK.

As regards this clonotype: Only one base separates this from a far larger clonotype, so it likely reflects a read error. As the CDR3 is not closed by the conserved phenylalanine or tryptophan, this likely results from a read error. The chain recombines TRBV5-6 with TRBJ2-5; D perhaps matches TRBD2 (6 bases). CDR3 size: 14 residues. Germline-derived CDR1 and CDR2 are SGHDT and YYEEEE. The V gene lost 4 bases and the J gene lost 5 bases, with 15 bases spanning the gap. CDR3 loop: CASSVGVAAETQYY. The CDR3 nucleotides are TGTGCCAGCAGCGTAGGGGTAGCGGCGGAGACCCAGTACTAC.

In this sample, this clonotype turned up many times. The V call is TRBV7-2, the J call TRBJ2-7; D gene ambiguous. This CDR3 is 12 amino acids long. Germline CDR1 reads SGHTA; CDR2 reads FQGNSA. Trimming cost V 1 base and J 7 bases, with 8 bases left between them. The CDR3 bases are TGTGCCAGCAGCTTAGGGTTGGGGGAGCAGTACTTC. Residues: CASSLGLGEQYF.

Concerning this clonotype: A far larger clone is off by one base, so a read error is likely. The gene calls are TRBV28 and TRBJ2-7; D not certain. Germline CDR1 is MDHEN and CDR2 is SYDVKM. This CDR3 is 11 amino acids long. V lost 1 base, J lost 5 bases, and 3 bases lay in between. The CDR3 region is CASSLFHEQYF. CDR3 in DNA: TGTGCCAGCAGTTTATTTCACGAGCAGTACTTC.

The V gene is TRBV29-1, the J gene TRBJ2-3; a possible D gene is TRBD2 (6 bases). The CDR3 covers 13 residues. Trimming took 3 bases from V and 3 from J, leaving 10 bases between them. Looked up from germline, CDR1 is SQVTM and CDR2 is ANQGSEA. CDR3 nucleotides: TGCAGCGTTGATGGCGGGATTACAGATACGCAGTATTTT. Translating gives CSVDGGITDTQYF.

This clonotype was seen repeatedly, ten times or more. The chain couples TRBV4-3 to TRBJ1-2, with D perhaps TRBD1 (5 bases). Germline CDR1 and CDR2: LGHNA and YSLEER. CDR3 length: 14 residues. Trimming removed 0 bases at V and 4 bases at J, with 9 bases between. The CDR3 DNA sequence: TGCGCCAGCAGCCAAGATCGACAGAGCTATGGCTACACCTTC. Amino acid sequence: CASSQDRQSYGYTF.

Of note for this clonotype: Since a far larger clone is one base different, this is likely a read error. This rearrangement joins TRBV5-4 to TRBJ2-1; D possibly corresponds to TRBD1 (6 bases). V dropped 1 base and J dropped 10 bases, with 12 bases sitting between them. CDR1 is SGHNT, CDR2 YYREEE, per germline (reference sequence). The CDR3 runs 13 residues. The CDR3 protein is CASSLQGMNEQFF. CDR3 in DNA: TGTGCCAGCAGCTTGCAGGGGATGAACGAGCAGTTCTTC. Supplemented by reference TRBV5-4 and TRBJ2-1, the full variable domain reads ETGVTQSPTHLIKTRGQQVTLRCSSQSGHNTVSWYQQALGQGPQFIFQYYREEENGRGNFPPRFSGLQFPNYSSELNVNALELDDSALYLCASSLQGMNEQFFGPGTRLTVL.

V gene TRBV6-6 combines with J gene TRBJ2-1; D possibly corresponds to TRBD2 (6 bases). The germline V and J ends were trimmed by 6 bases and 4 bases, with 13 bases remaining between them. The CDR3 has 14 residues. Germline CDR1 MNHNY, CDR2 SVGAGI (reference sequence). CDR3 loop: CASSAGLEYNEQFF. The CDR3 bases are TGTGCCAGCAGCGCGGGACTGGAATACAATGAGCAGTTCTTC.

V usage is TRBV4-2 and J usage is TRBJ2-1, with TRBD2 matching over 10 bases. V dropped 0 bases and J dropped 9; count of bases not matched to a gene: 5. Germline V gives CDR1 LGHNA, CDR2 YNFKEQ. This CDR3 comprises 15 residues. This CDR3 reads CASSQETSGHSEQFF. The DNA for the CDR3 is TGTGCCAGCAGCCAAGAGACTAGCGGGCACAGTGAGCAGTTCTTC.

This clonotype was counted many times. V gene TRBV12-3 or TRBV12-4 combines with J gene TRBJ1-2; 10 bases line up with TRBD1. There are 17 residues in the CDR3. V was pared by 6 bases and J by 6 bases, with 16 bases of the junction left unmatched. The CDR3 sequence is CASRFDRGQSRSDGYTF. CDR3 bases: TGTGCCAGCAGGTTCGACAGGGGGCAATCTAGATCGGATGGCTACACCTTC.

This clonotype was counted at least ten times. The chain carries TRBV2 and TRBJ2-5; 11 nucleotides line up with TRBD1. CDR1 is SNHLY, CDR2 FYNNEI, per germline. J was trimmed by 4 bases and V by 1 base; bases with no gene match: 5. The CDR3 totals 16 residues. This CDR3 is CASSEVDRGLGETQYF. The CDR3 DNA reads TGTGCCAGCAGTGAAGTGGACAGGGGGCTGGGAGAGACCCAGTACTTC.

This sequence joins TRBV6-2 or TRBV6-3 and TRBJ2-7; D unresolved. The CDR3 is 14 residues long. Germline CDR1 MNHEY, CDR2 SVGEGT. Trimming removed 4 bases from V and 3 bases from J, with 13 bases in between. CDR3 residues: CASSLVGSGYEQYF. The CDR3 DNA reads as TGTGCCAGCAGTTTAGTGGGCTCAGGCTACGAGCAGTACTTC.

Of note for this clonotype: It is unclear where the CDR3 begins or ends on the DNA, so no DNA is shown, and the CDR3 is as TCRdb lists it. The chain couples TRBV24-1 to TRBJ2-2; the table gives TRBD1 as D, unverified against the DNA. CDR1 and CDR2 (germline): KGHDR, SFDVKD. The CDR3 spans 19 residues, counting both ends. This CDR3 reads CATSETLGGATRAGELFFF.

This clonotype was observed at least ten times. The rearrangement uses TRBV2 and TRBJ1-5, with unresolved D. Germline V gene data show CDR1 as SNHLY and CDR2 as FYNNEI. V lost 2 bases and J 0 bases, leaving 8 bases between the germline ends. There are 15 residues in the CDR3. The CDR3, as DNA: TGTGCCAGCAGTGAACAACAGAATAGCAATCAGCCCCAGCATTTT. Translated: CASSEQQNSNQPQHF.

In this sample, this clonotype turned up many times. This chain's CDR3 is CASSSISGTFNTEAFF. In DNA, the CDR3 is TGTGCCAGCAGCTCAATCTCCGGGACATTCAACACTGAAGCTTTCTTT. J is TRBJ1-1 and V is TRBV11-1; a possible D gene is TRBD1 (6 bases). Trimming stripped 4 bases from V and 2 bases from J, with 17 bases between. The CDR3 runs 16 residues. Germline CDR1 and CDR2: SGHAT and FQDESV (reference sequence).

This clonotype was counted ten times or more. CDR3 sequence (DNA): TGTGCCAGCAGTTTGGGGGGTGTAGAAACTGAAGCTTTCTTT. Residues: CASSLGGVETEAFF. The chain employs TRBV12-3 or TRBV12-4 and TRBJ1-1; the D gene is possibly TRBD1 (5 bases). This CDR3 has 14 residues. With 3 bases removed from V and 5 bases from J, the gap between germline ends came to 13 bases.

The chain uses TRBV6-2 or TRBV6-3 and TRBJ1-6; D is undetermined. The V and J ends lost 0 bases and 0 bases respectively, with 9 bases between them. This CDR3 spans 17 amino acids. In germline, CDR1 is MNHEY, CDR2 SVGEGT. The DNA for the CDR3 is TGTGCCAGCAGTTACTCGGAAAGATTCTCCTATAATTCACCCCTCCACTTT. This codes for CASSYSERFSYNSPLHF.

The table lists this clonotype with many counts. V is TRBV6-6 and J is TRBJ2-7; D may be TRBD1 (6 bases). Trimming removed 0 bases at V and 8 bases at J, with 17 bases between. CDR3 size: 15 residues. Germline-derived CDR1 and CDR2 are MNHNY and SVGAGI (reference sequence). The CDR3 sequence: CASSYSGDMPGKQYF. DNA for the CDR3: TGTGCCAGCAGTTACTCCGGGGACATGCCGGGGAAGCAGTACTTC.

This clonotype was counted ten times or more. This rearrangement joins TRBV6-1 to TRBJ2-4; weak D call: TRBD1 (5 bases). Germline CDR1 reads MNHNS; CDR2 reads SASEGT. The V and J ends lost 1 base and 15 bases respectively, with 13 bases between them. The CDR3 has 12 amino acids. The CDR3 DNA is TGTGCCAGCAGTGAAGGGTCAGGGTTTAGGTACTTC. Its translation: CASSEGSGFRYF.